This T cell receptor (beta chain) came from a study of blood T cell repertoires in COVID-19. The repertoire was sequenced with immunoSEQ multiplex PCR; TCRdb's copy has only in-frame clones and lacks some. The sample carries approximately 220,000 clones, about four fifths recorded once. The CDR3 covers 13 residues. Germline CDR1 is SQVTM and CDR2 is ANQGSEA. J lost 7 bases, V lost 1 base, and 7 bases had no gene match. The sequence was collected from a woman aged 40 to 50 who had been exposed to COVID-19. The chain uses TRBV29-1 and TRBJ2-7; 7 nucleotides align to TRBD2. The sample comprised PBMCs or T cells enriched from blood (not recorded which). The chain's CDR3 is CSVEVNGGGEQYF. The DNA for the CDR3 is TGCAGCGTTGAAGTTAACGGGGGAGGGGAGCAGTACTTC.